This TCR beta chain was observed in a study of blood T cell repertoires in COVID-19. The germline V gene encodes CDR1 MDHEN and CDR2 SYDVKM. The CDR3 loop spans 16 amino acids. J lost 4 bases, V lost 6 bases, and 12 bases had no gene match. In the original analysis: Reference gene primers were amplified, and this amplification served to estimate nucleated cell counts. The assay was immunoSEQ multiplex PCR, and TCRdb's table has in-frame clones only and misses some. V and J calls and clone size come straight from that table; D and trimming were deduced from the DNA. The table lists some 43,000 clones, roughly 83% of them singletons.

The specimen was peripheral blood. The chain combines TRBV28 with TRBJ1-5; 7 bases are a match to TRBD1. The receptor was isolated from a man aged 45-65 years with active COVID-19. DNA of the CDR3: TGTGCCAGCAGCCCCGGTAGAAGGGGGCGGAATCAGCCCCAGCATTTT. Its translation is CASSPGRRGRNQPQHF.